This record concerns one T cell receptor beta chain sequence. These data are taken from a study of blood T cell repertoires in COVID-19. Study information: Spain, Italy and the United States supplied samples that represented acute and convalescent COVID-19. Sources were T cells, B-cell-depleted T cells, or PBMCs; the material itself was cDNA or gDNA.

The V gene end was trimmed by 4 bases and the J gene end by 5 bases; junction bases not matched to a gene: 7. In germline, CDR1 is SQVTM, CDR2 ANQGSEA. There are 13 residues in the CDR3. Original processing methods: Quantification of nucleated cells was approximated via reference gene primer amplification. Clones were sequenced by immunoSEQ multiplex PCR, and TCRdb holds only the in-frame ones, with some missing. That table is the source of V, J and clone size, and D and trimming were worked out from the DNA. The sample holds about 210,000 clones, roughly 84% seen once. V usage is TRBV29-1 and J usage is TRBJ1-1; 7 nucleotides line up with TRBD1. Sequencing was carried out using peripheral blood. This TCR was recovered from a woman at least 80 years old with acute or convalescent COVID-19. The CDR3 region is CSVVSQGETEAFF. CDR3 sequence (DNA): TGCAGCGTTGTAAGTCAGGGGGAGACTGAAGCTTTCTTT.